This TCR beta chain originates from a study of regulatory T cells in long-lasting Graves disease. CDR3 regions were amplified by Arm-PCR using iRepertoire HTBI primers to build TCR beta libraries. TCRdb analysed the multiplex PCR reads with MiXCR anew, one entry per CDR3 protein. The table lists about 520,000 distinct CDR3 sequences, around 11% of them singletons, with roughly 8.9% in the top ten. The time point is: newly diagnosed GD, antithyroid drugs for less than 3 months. The TCR library was prepared using RNA isolated from PBMCs. These sequences were also reported in another study, on T cells in Graves' hyperthyroidism and ophthalmopathy. That source adds: Patients having uncontrolled infection, another autoimmune disease, pregnancy or lactation were not included. Blood shared most expanded thyroid clonotypes above 0.001. Model-based prediction identified ophthalmopathy a median approximately 6.2 months prior to its onset.

Sequences were derived from peripheral blood mononuclear cells (PBMCs), sampled at new diagnosis, from a patient treated with antithyroid drugs. This TCR was recovered from a woman in her thirties with Graves disease.

The CDR3 DNA reads as TGTGCCAGCTCAGCATACAGGGGGCCGGACACCGGGGAGCTGTTTTTT. It is translated as CASSAYRGPDTGELFF. This chain connects TRBV18 to TRBJ2-2; the match to TRBD1 covers 9 bases. CDR3 length: 16 residues. Germline CDR1 and CDR2: KGHSH and LQKENI. The ends lost 5 bases at V and 3 bases at J; junction bases unmatched: 7.